Shown below are 28 T cell receptor beta chains from a single sample sequenced in a study of radiotherapy plus CTLA-4 blockade in lung cancer. The assay was immunoSEQ multiplex PCR, and TCRdb's table has in-frame clones only and misses some. The table shows about 98,000 clones, with 82% occurring only once. The source was peripheral blood, collected from a patient treated with radiotherapy plus ipilimumab. These receptors originate from a human donor with non-small cell lung cancer who had a partial response to radiotherapy plus ipilimumab.

V is TRBV5-1 and J is TRBJ2-2, with 9 bases fitting TRBD2. The germline V gene encodes CDR1 SGHRS and CDR2 YFSETQ. V lost 4 bases and J lost 5; bases outside the gene matches: 6. The CDR3 has 15 residues. CDR3 region: CASSPTSGTTGELFF. The CDR3 bases are TGCGCCAGCAGCCCGACTAGCGGAACGACCGGGGAGCTGTTTTTT.

The chain uses TRBV5-1 and TRBJ2-5, with a possible D match to TRBD2 (7 bases). V lost 3 bases and J 9 bases, leaving 15 bases between the germline ends. The CDR3 has 13 residues. The germline gives CDR1 SGHRS, CDR2 YFSETQ. CDR3 protein: CASSSEGGAAQYF. CDR3 in DNA: TGCGCCAGCAGCTCCGAAGGGGGGGCGGCCCAGTACTTC.

V usage is TRBV28 and J usage is TRBJ1-5, with 7 bases matching TRBD1. This CDR3 comprises 15 residues. J was trimmed by 2 bases and V by 3 bases; bases with no gene match: 4. Germline V CDR1 and CDR2: MDHEN, SYDVKM. The CDR3 loop is CASSFRQGGNQPQHF. The DNA for the CDR3 is TGTGCCAGCAGTTTTAGACAGGGCGGCAATCAGCCCCAGCATTTT. The whole variable domain, filled in from reference TRBV28 and TRBJ1-5, reads DVKVTQSSRYLVKRTGEKVFLECVQDMDHENMFWYRQDPGLGLRLIYFSYDVKMKEKGDIPEGYSVSREKKERFSLILESASTNQTSMYLCASSFRQGGNQPQHFGDGTRLSIL.

The V gene is TRBV28, the J gene TRBJ1-4; the D gene is possibly TRBD1 (5 bases). Deletions cut 8 bases from V and 5 bases from J, with 15 bases between. Germline loops: CDR1 MDHEN, CDR2 SYDVKM. The CDR3 consists of 14 residues. For the CDR3, the DNA is TGTGCCAGCCTCCAGCCGGGGGTCAATGAAAAACTGTTTTTT. The encoded protein is CASLQPGVNEKLFF.

The V gene is TRBV2, the J gene TRBJ2-4; 13 bases are shared with TRBD2. The ends lost 6 bases at V and 5 bases at J; junction bases unmatched: 7. This CDR3 contains 16 residues. CDR1 is SNHLY, CDR2 FYNNEI, per germline. The CDR3 bases are TGTGCCAGCAGGGCAGGACTAGCGGGAGACCAAAACATTCAGTACTTC. This encodes CASRAGLAGDQNIQYF.

The chain recombines TRBV4-1 with TRBJ1-2, with a possible D match to TRBD1 (5 bases). The CDR3 is made up of 16 amino acids. Germline V lookup: CDR1 MGHRA, CDR2 YSYEKL. Between the trimmed V and J ends, which lost 0 bases and 5 bases, there was a span of 16 bases. CDR3 sequence (DNA): TGCGCCAGCAGCCAAGATGGGGCAGGACGATCTTATGGCTACACCTTC. Translation: CASSQDGAGRSYGYTF.

J is TRBJ2-5 and V is TRBV2, with D possibly matching TRBD1 (5 bases). The J call may be in error: the DNA end matches TRBJ2-7 better. In germline, CDR1 is SNHLY, CDR2 FYNNEI. The CDR3 length is 14 residues. Here the CDR3 DNA reads TGTGCCAGCAGTGGGGAATGGGGCAACTACGAGCAGTACTTC. It yields the protein CASSGEWGNYEQYF.

This clone was seen only once. The gene calls are TRBV6-1 and TRBJ2-7; tentatively, D is TRBD2 (7 bases). From germline, CDR1 is MNHNS and CDR2 SASEGT. The V end was cut by 8 bases, the J end by 5 bases, with 22 bases between. The CDR3 is made up of 15 amino acids. CDR3 residues: CASRPPGGRLDEQYF. The DNA for the CDR3 is TGTGCCAGCCGACCTCCGGGGGGCCGCCTGGACGAGCAGTACTTC.

The rearrangement joins TRBV19 to TRBJ1-5, with 7 bases aligning to TRBD1. V lost 6 bases to trimming and J lost 6 bases; unmatched junction nucleotides: 14. This CDR3 is built from 16 residues. The germline gives CDR1 LNHDA, CDR2 SQIVND (reference sequence). The CDR3: CASRNDRVRGGQPQHF. CDR3 DNA: TGTGCCAGTAGGAACGACAGGGTTAGAGGGGGTCAGCCCCAGCATTTT. Full variable domain (missing parts from reference TRBV19 and TRBJ1-5): DGGITQSPKYLFRKEGQNVTLSCEQNLNHDAMYWYRQDPGQGLRLIYYSQIVNDFQKGDIAEGYSVSREKKESFPLTVTSAQKNPTAFYLCASRNDRVRGGQPQHFGDGTRLSIL.

This clone showed up just once. The CDR3 here is CASSPRDRGNTEAFF. For the CDR3, the DNA is TGTGCCAGCAGTCCCCGGGACAGGGGGAACACTGAAGCTTTCTTT. The chain links TRBV28 to TRBJ1-1, with 10 bases lining up with TRBD1. V was pared by 5 bases and J by 1 base, with 4 bases of the junction left unmatched. Per germline, CDR1 MDHEN and CDR2 SYDVKM. The CDR3 spans 15 residues.

V is TRBV7-2 and J is TRBJ2-7; no definite D call. V was cut by 3 bases and J by 2 bases, with 17 bases left in between. There are 16 residues in the CDR3. Germline V CDR1 and CDR2: SGHTA, FQGNSA. CDR3 in amino acids: CASSLTSYLSPYEQYF. The CDR3 DNA is TGTGCCAGCAGCTTGACTTCTTACTTAAGCCCCTACGAGCAGTACTTC.

This clone has only one observation. V is TRBV6-5 and J is TRBJ2-7; D possibly corresponds to TRBD2 (6 bases). CDR1 MNHEY and CDR2 SVGAGI come from the germline V gene. The ends were cut back, 6 bases at V and 2 bases at J, with 17 bases in the middle. The CDR3 spans 15 residues. The CDR3 DNA sequence: TGTGCCAGCAGCCGGACCCGGGACTTGCCCTACGAGCAGTACTTC. Translated: CASSRTRDLPYEQYF.

The rearrangement uses TRBV28 and TRBJ1-1; weak D call: TRBD1 (5 bases). The CDR3 covers 17 residues. CDR1 is MDHEN and CDR2 is SYDVKM in the germline V gene. The V and J ends lost 0 bases and 5 bases respectively, with 19 bases between them. The CDR3 DNA sequence: TGTGCCAGCAGTTTATGGGGGGGGTCGGGACCGGGGACTGAAGCTTTCTTT. Protein sequence: CASSLWGGSGPGTEAFF.

The J gene is TRBJ2-3, the V gene TRBV10-2; TRBD1 is a possible D gene (5 bases). The CDR3 is made up of 14 amino acids. Trimming removed 4 bases from V and 3 bases from J, with 11 bases in between. Germline CDR1 WSHSY, CDR2 SAAADI. DNA for the CDR3: TGCGCCAGCAGTGGGGGCCTGACGACAGATACGCAGTATTTT. It encodes CASSGGLTTDTQYF.

V is TRBV7-9 and J is TRBJ2-2; TRBD2 is a possible D gene (6 bases). Germline CDR1 and CDR2: SEHNR and FQNEAQ (reference sequence). Trimming pared 5 bases from V and 1 base from J, leaving 11 bases between. CDR3 length: 15 residues. DNA of the CDR3: TGTGCCAGCAGCCCCACTAGCAGGAACACCGGGGAGCTGTTTTTT. It encodes CASSPTSRNTGELFF.

V and J are TRBV5-4 and TRBJ2-7, with 8 bases matching TRBD1. CDR1 and CDR2 from the germline V gene are SGHNT and YYREEE (reference sequence). The V segment lost 3 bases and the J segment 1 base; nucleotides outside the gene matches: 6. The CDR3 extends over 15 amino acids. The CDR3 nucleotides are TGTGCCAGCAGCTCGAGGACAGGGTCGTCCTACGAGCAGTACTTC. Encoded protein: CASSSRTGSSYEQYF.

V gene TRBV28 combines with J gene TRBJ2-1, with 11 nucleotides matching TRBD2. The ends lost 4 bases at V and 2 bases at J; junction bases unmatched: 4. CDR1 is MDHEN, CDR2 SYDVKM, per germline. The CDR3 has 16 amino acids. The CDR3 coding sequence is TGTGCCAGCAGTTCCTTAGCGGGGGGGGCCTACAATGAGCAGTTCTTC. As protein: CASSSLAGGAYNEQFF.

The V gene is TRBV5-5, the J gene TRBJ1-4; D is perhaps TRBD1 (6 bases). V dropped 4 bases and J dropped 8 bases, with 18 bases sitting between them. This CDR3 spans 15 amino acids. Germline V CDR1 and CDR2: SGHKS, YYEKEE (reference sequence). CDR3: CASSPRQAAREKLFF. The CDR3 region has the DNA TGTGCCAGCAGCCCCAGACAGGCAGCTCGGGAAAAACTGTTTTTT.

The rearrangement links TRBV7-3 to TRBJ2-3, with 7 nucleotides matching TRBD1. V was clipped by 3 bases and J by 8 bases; unmatched bases: 2. The CDR3 totals 12 residues. CDR1 and CDR2 from the germline V gene are SGHTA and FQGTGA. CDR3 amino acids: CASSLSGGTQYF. The CDR3 region has the DNA TGTGCCAGCAGCTTGTCAGGGGGTACGCAGTATTTT.

V gene TRBV7-8 combines with J gene TRBJ2-7; 9 bases line up with TRBD1. Germline CDR1 is SGHVS and CDR2 is FQNEAQ. The CDR3 loop spans 15 amino acids. The junction had 3 bases not matched to a gene; V was cut back by 1 base and J by 2 bases. This chain's CDR3 is CASSLVGTGTYEQYF. CDR3 nucleotide sequence: TGTGCCAGCAGCTTAGTGGGGACAGGGACCTACGAGCAGTACTTC.

The chain employs TRBV5-1 and TRBJ2-7; D is possibly TRBD2 (7 bases). Trimming shortened V by 4 bases and J by 7 bases, and 18 bases separated the two germline ends. The germline gives CDR1 SGHRS, CDR2 YFSETQ. This CDR3 has 14 amino acids. Written as DNA, the CDR3 is TGCGCCAGCAGCGGCAGGGGATCCGGGGGGGAGCAGTACTTC. It specifies CASSGRGSGGEQYF.

The chain recombines TRBV23-1 with TRBJ2-1, with TRBD2 identical over 12 bases. Being an ORF, TRBV23-1 has a function that is uncertain. V shed 7 bases and J 0 bases; nucleotides not matched to a gene: 16. The CDR3 has 20 amino acids. CDR3 sequence: CASTCGRLAGGPSSYNEQFF. The DNA for the CDR3 is TGCGCCAGCACCTGCGGGCGCCTAGCGGGAGGGCCTAGCTCCTACAATGAGCAGTTCTTC.

In this sample, this clone turned up once. The J gene is TRBJ2-3, the V gene TRBV2, with 12 bases identical to TRBD2. The CDR3 is 16 residues long. The germline gives CDR1 SNHLY, CDR2 FYNNEI. Unmatched junction bases numbered 7, after V lost 7 bases and J lost 2 bases. As DNA, the CDR3 is TGTGCCAGCAAAAGACTAGCGGGGGCCCCCACAGATACGCAGTATTTT. As protein: CASKRLAGAPTDTQYF.

This clone was seen a single time. The rearrangement links TRBV5-4 to TRBJ1-3; no firm D call. The CDR3 is 17 residues long. CDR1 and CDR2 from the germline V gene are SGHNT and YYREEE (reference sequence). V gave up 2 bases and J gave up 9 bases, with 24 bases separating them. The CDR3 protein is CASSFSGPGMVLGTIYF. The CDR3 region has the DNA TGTGCCAGCAGCTTCTCTGGGCCAGGCATGGTTCTGGGCACCATATATTTT.

This chain links TRBV4-1 with TRBJ2-3; D unclear. The CDR3 spans 13 residues. CDR1 is MGHRA, CDR2 YSYEKL, per germline. Between the trimmed V and J ends, which lost 1 base and 6 bases, there was a span of 8 bases. CDR3: CASSQGYGDTQYF. The CDR3 region has the DNA TGCGCCAGCAGCCAAGGATACGGGGATACGCAGTATTTT.

This clone was detected a few times. The V gene is TRBV2, the J gene TRBJ2-3; 10 bases align to TRBD2. CDR1 is SNHLY and CDR2 is FYNNEI in the germline V gene. The CDR3 covers 16 residues. V was pared by 3 bases and J by 0 bases, with 3 bases of the junction left unmatched. This CDR3 reads CASSEGLATSTDTQYF. CDR3 nucleotides: TGTGCCAGCAGTGAGGGACTAGCGACCAGCACAGATACGCAGTATTTT.

This clone appeared a few times. V gene TRBV2 combines with J gene TRBJ1-1, with 12 bases lining up with TRBD1. The CDR3 is 15 amino acids. Germline CDR1 and CDR2: SNHLY and FYNNEI. V lost 6 bases and J lost 5; bases outside the gene matches: 7. CDR3 region: CASRPGQGAETEAFF. The CDR3 DNA reads as TGTGCCAGCAGACCGGGACAGGGGGCTGAAACTGAAGCTTTCTTT.

This clone showed up just a few times. CDR3 sequence (DNA): TGTGCCAGCAGCTTAGGACAGGGGTTTTCTAATGAAAAACTGTTTTTT. Translated, it gives CASSLGQGFSNEKLFF. The chain uses TRBV5-5 and TRBJ1-4; 9 nucleotides align to TRBD1. Germline V lookup: CDR1 SGHKS, CDR2 YYEKEE (reference sequence). Losses at the gene ends were 2 bases for V and 3 bases for J; bases not matched to a gene: 5. The CDR3 totals 16 residues. The full variable domain, rest sourced from reference TRBV5-5 and TRBJ1-4, is DAGVTQSPTHLIKTRGQQVTLRCSPISGHKSVSWYQQVLGQGPQFIFQYYEKEERGRGNFPDRFSARQFPNYSSELNVNALLLGDSALYLCASSLGQGFSNEKLFFGSGTQLSVL.